This T cell receptor beta chain was identified during a study of shared clonotypes between healthy human individuals. Germline V gene lookup returns CDR1 SGHAT and CDR2 FQNNGV. The CDR3 runs 13 residues. V was shortened by 5 bases and J by 0 bases, with 6 bases between the two germline ends. Turning to this clone: Its antigen remains unidentified.

CD45RO-negative CD8 cells positively selected for CCR7 made up the naive population, which excluded terminally differentiated effector memory CD45RA+ cells. Overall study findings and caveats: Against clonotypes common to all four donors, non-shared ones had lower generation probabilities.

Profiled with immunoSEQ multiplex PCR; TCRdb holds only in-frame clones, not every one. The sample has over 750,000 clones, 95% to 97% seen once. This TCR came from a man younger than 40 in good health. Specimen: naive CD8+ T cells sorted from blood. The chain is built from TRBV11-2 and TRBJ2-3; no definite D call. In DNA, the CDR3 is TGTGCCAGCAGCACGTCGAGCACAGATACGCAGTATTTT. Protein product: CASSTSSTDTQYF.